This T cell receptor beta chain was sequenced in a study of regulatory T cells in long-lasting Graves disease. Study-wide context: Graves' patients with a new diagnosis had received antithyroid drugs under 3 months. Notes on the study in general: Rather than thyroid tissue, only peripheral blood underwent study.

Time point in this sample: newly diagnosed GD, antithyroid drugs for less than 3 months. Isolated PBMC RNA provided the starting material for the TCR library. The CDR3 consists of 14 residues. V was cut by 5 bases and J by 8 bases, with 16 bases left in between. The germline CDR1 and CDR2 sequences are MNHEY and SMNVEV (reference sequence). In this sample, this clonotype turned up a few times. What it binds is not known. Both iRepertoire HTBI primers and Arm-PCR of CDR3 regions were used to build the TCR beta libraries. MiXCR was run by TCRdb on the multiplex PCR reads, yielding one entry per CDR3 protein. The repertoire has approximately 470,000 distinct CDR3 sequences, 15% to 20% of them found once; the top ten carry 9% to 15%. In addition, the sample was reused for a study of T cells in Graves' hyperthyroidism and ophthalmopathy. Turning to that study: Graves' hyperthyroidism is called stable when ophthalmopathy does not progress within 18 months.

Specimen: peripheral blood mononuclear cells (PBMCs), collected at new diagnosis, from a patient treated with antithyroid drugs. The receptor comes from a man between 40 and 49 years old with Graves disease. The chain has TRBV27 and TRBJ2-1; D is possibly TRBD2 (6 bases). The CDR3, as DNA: TGTGCCAGCAGTCCTGGGACTTCTCCCGATGAGCAGTTCTTC. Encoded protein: CASSPGTSPDEQFF.